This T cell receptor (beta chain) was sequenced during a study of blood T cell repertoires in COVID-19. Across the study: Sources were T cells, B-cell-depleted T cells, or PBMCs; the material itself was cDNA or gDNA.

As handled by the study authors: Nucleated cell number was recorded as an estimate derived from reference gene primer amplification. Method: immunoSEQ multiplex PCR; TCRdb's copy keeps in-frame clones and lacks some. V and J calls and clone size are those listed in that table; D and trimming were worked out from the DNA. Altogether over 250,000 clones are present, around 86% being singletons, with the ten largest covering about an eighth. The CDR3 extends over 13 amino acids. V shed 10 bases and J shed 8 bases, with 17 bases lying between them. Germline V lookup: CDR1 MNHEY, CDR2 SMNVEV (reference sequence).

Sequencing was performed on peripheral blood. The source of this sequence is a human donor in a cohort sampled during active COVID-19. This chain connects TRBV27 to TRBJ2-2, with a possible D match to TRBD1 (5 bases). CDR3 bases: TGTGCCACTTCATTCAGGGCGCCGGGGGAGCTGTTTTTT. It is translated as CATSFRAPGELFF.